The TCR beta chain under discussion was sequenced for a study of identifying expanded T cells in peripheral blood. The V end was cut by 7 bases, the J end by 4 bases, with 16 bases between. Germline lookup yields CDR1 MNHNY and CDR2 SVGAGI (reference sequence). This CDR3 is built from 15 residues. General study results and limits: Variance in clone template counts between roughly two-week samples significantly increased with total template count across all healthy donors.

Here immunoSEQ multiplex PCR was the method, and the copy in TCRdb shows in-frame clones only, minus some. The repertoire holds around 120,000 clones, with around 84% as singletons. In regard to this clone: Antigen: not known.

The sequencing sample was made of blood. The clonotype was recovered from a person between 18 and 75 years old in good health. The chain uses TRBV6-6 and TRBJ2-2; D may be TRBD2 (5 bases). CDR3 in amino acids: CASKDRGGPTGELFF. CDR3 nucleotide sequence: TGTGCCAGCAAGGACCGAGGAGGTCCCACCGGGGAGCTGTTTTTT.